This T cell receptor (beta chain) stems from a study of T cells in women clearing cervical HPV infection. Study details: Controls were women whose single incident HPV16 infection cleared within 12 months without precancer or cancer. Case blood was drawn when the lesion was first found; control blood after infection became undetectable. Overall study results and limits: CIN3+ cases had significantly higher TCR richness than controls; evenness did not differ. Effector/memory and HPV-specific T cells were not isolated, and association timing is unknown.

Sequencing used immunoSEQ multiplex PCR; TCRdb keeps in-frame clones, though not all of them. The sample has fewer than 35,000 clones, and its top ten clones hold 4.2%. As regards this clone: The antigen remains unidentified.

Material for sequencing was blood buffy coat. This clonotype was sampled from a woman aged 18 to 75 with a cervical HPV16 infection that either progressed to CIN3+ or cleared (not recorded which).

Partial CDR3 DNA: TGCAGTGCCCAGGGTATCAATCAGCCC. Translating gives CSAQGINQP. The whole CDR3 protein reads CSAQGINQPQHF. The chain employs TRBV20-1 and TRBJ1-5; D may be TRBD1 (5 bases). The CDR3 goes on 3 residues after the read ends, and that part is filled in from the germline J gene. The CDR3 is 12 amino acids. V was pared by 6 bases and J by 3 bases, with 9 bases between. Looked up from germline, CDR1 is DFQATT and CDR2 is SNEGSKA (reference sequence).